This T cell receptor (beta chain) came from a study of human T cells and chemical hapten exposure. The study, taken as a whole, reports: PT1 expanded TCR counts and patch test score correlated positively. Sensitization with DPC brought no change to TCRs above 1 in 1000 in frequency.

This clonotype has only one observation. Its antigen is unknown. V shed 2 bases, J shed 7 bases, and the junction held 7 bases outside the gene matches. Germline loops: CDR1 SGHTA, CDR2 FQGNSA. This CDR3 spans 15 amino acids. The time point denotes: patch test 1, 2 weeks after DPC sensitization. The sample's treatment: therapeutic diphenylcyclopropenone sensitization with weekly scalp DPC. It was unfractionated whole blood from which total RNA was extracted. In the authors' workflow: Ranging from roughly 20,000 to 750,000, TCR counts per sample had a median value of around 91,000. TCRdb independently ran MiXCR on the RACE reads; one entry per CDR3 protein. The V and J calls were not made by the authors but by TCRdb's processing. The sample includes under 120,000 distinct CDR3 sequences, approximately 9.9% of them seen just once.

The TCR sequence derives from a woman aged 40 to 50 with alopecia areata. Some clones in this sample may be carry-over from other donors' samples. V gene TRBV7-2 combines with J gene TRBJ1-5; TRBD1 matches 8 bases. The starting material was whole blood, obtained in connection with sensitization to the hapten diphenylcyclopropenone (DPC). The CDR3 DNA follows: TGTGCCAGCAGCTTAAACAGGGGGTCCGGACAGCCCCAGCATTTT. This gives the protein CASSLNRGSGQPQHF.